A selection of T cell receptor beta chains follows, all from one sample in a study of blood T cell repertoires in COVID-19. Method: immunoSEQ multiplex PCR; TCRdb's copy keeps in-frame clones and lacks some. Of hundreds of thousands of clones listed, about 88% were seen once; the top ten hold around 2.5%. The specimen was PBMCs or T cells enriched from blood (not recorded which). These receptors all come from a man aged 55-75 years who had recovered from COVID-19. Both conserved end residues are part of each CDR3. The D gene is left open where the match is weak. The size entry is marked missing in some rows and otherwise reads once, few, many or a size class.

-	TRBV11-2	TRBJ2-6	-	TGTGCCAGCAGCCCTTGGGAGGGGGCCAACGTCCTGACTTTC	CASSPWEGANVLTF
TRBD2	TRBV3-1/TRBV3-2	TRBJ2-5	-	TGTGCCAGCAGCCCGGGAGGGCCAGAGACCCAGTACTTC	CASSPGGPETQYF
TRBD2	TRBV5-4	TRBJ2-1	-	TGTGCCAGCAGCCCGGAAGGGCGGGAGGGCCGGAATGAGCAGTTCTTC	CASSPEGREGRNEQFF
TRBD1	TRBV27	TRBJ1-5	-	TGTGCCAGCAGTCCCTATGACAGGGACCAGCCCCAGCATTTT	CASSPYDRDQPQHF
-	TRBV4-2	TRBJ1-3	-	TGTGCCAGCAGCCAAGGGGGCGCGGGGGACCACACCATATATTTT	CASSQGGAGDHTIYF
TRBD1	TRBV9	TRBJ2-1	-	TGTGCCAGCAGCCCCCAACCTGGGACAGGGGGTTTCTTCTATGAGCAGTTCTTC	CASSPQPGTGGFFYEQFF
TRBD1	TRBV2	TRBJ1-2	once	TGTGCCAGCGGGACAGGGAATGGCTACACCTTC	CASGTGNGYTF
-	TRBV2	TRBJ1-4	-	TGTGCCAGCAGTGAAGAAAGTGCGGCACTGAGTAATGAAAAACTGTTTTTT	CASSEESAALSNEKLFF
-	TRBV12-3/TRBV12-4	TRBJ1-1	-	TGTGCCAGCAGTTTTAGCAGGGACACTGAAGCTTTCTTT	CASSFSRDTEAFF
-	TRBV27	TRBJ1-1	-	TGTGCCAGCAGTCGGGGTTATGAAGCTTTCTTT	CASSRGYEAFF
-	TRBV10-3	TRBJ2-2	-	TGTGCCATCAACCCTGACTACACCGGGGAGCTGTTTTTT	CAINPDYTGELFF
TRBD2	TRBV2	TRBJ2-7	few	TGTGCCAGCAGGACTAGCGGGACTCTCTCCTACGAGCAGTACTTC	CASRTSGTLSYEQYF
-	TRBV2	TRBJ2-1	once	TGTGCCAGCTCCTACGAGGAGCAGTTCTTC	CASSYEEQFF
TRBD1	TRBV14	TRBJ1-6	-	TGTGCCAGCAGCCGACGGGACAGCTCCTATAATTCACCCCTCCACTTT	CASSRRDSSYNSPLHF
-	TRBV30	TRBJ1-2	-	TGTGCCTGGGGTAAACAAGGGGTGGCTATTCATGGCTACACCTTC	CAWGKQGVAIHGYTF
TRBD1	TRBV7-8	TRBJ1-4	-	TGTGCCAGCAGCCTCAGGGGGCCTGAAAAACTGTTTTTT	CASSLRGPEKLFF
-	TRBV6-6	TRBJ2-7	-	TGTGCCAGCAGTTACGAATCTACCGCGGGAGAGCAGTACTTC	CASSYESTAGEQYF